Included here is one T cell receptor beta chain sequence, with context. This sample was included in a study of cytomegalovirus exposure and HLA in healthy donors. Use of 60 Vbeta and 13 Jbeta primers characterized the PCR. Generated by immunoSEQ multiplex PCR, the TCRdb table keeps only in-frame clones and is missing some. The sample holds roughly 150,000 clones, around 63% seen once. The sequenced material came from PBMCs. The clonotype comes from a human donor in good health.

CDR3 bases: TGTGCCAGCAGCCTGTGGGGGGACAATGAGCAGTTCTTC. Its translation is CASSLWGDNEQFF. The V gene is TRBV11-3, the J gene TRBJ2-1, with a weak D call TRBD2 (6 bases). The CDR3 has 13 amino acids. The germline gives CDR1 SGHNT, CDR2 YENEEA. The V end lost 5 bases, the J end lost 5 bases, and 10 bases lay between the germline ends.